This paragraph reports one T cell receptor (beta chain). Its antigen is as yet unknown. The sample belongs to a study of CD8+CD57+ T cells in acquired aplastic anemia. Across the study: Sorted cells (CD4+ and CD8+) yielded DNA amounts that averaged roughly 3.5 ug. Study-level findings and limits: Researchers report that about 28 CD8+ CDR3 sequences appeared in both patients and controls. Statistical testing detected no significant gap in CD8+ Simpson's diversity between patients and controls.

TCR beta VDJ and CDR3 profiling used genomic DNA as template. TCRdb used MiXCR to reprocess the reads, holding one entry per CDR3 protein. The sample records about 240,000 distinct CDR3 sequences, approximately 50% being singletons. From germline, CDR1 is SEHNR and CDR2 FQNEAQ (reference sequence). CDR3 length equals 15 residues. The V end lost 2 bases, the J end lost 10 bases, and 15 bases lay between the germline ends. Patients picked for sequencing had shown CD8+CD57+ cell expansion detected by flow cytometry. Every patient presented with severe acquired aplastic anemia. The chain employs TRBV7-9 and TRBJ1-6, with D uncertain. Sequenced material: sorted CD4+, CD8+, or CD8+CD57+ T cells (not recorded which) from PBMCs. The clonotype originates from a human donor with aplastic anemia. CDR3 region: CASSLPGGNRSPLHF. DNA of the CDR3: TGTGCCAGCAGCTTACCCGGCGGTAATCGGTCACCCCTCCACTTT.